This T cell receptor (beta chain) was captured in a study of blood T cell repertoires in COVID-19 (dated by TCRdb to 2019 to 2021). In the study overall: Samples from collaborators originated in the United States, Italy and Spain and spanned both the acute and convalescent phases of COVID-19. The prospective study material was composed of cDNA or gDNA derived from T cells, B-cell-depleted T cells, or PBMCs. Subjects who had been exposed to COVID-19, were actively infected with it, or had recovered from it provided the deeply sampled blood TCRbeta repertoires that made up the dataset. HLA class I and class II types, where available, came from metadata supplied by the sample provider rather than from assay-based typing. A freely available public database, intended as a resource for researchers studying the immune response to SARS-CoV-2, is where the repertoires were released. The sample metadata nearly always contained a de-identified subject ID, COVID-19 status, age in years and sex. The samples were drawn from two sources: the first 160 participants of the ongoing ImmuneRACE study, and some 1,300 subjects contributed by 6 global collaborators. On the study overall, not on this receptor specifically: Clinical and demographic metadata were provided uncurated, with the amount varying by source and participant.

Reading the germline V gene gives CDR1 SGHVS and CDR2 FQNEAQ. CDR3 length: 13 amino acids, cysteine to phenylalanine. Here the CDR3 DNA is all that survives: 39 bases in frame from base 1. The V end gives up 5 bases and the J end 5 bases, leaving 4 bases in the junction not matched to a gene. Whole blood was collected in K2EDTA tubes by collaborating institutions according to the institutions' own protocols. For TCRbeta analysis, collaborators shipped samples in one of three forms: frozen whole blood, isolated PBMCs, or DNA extracted from either of those sample types. Worth noting for this clone: Its antigen is unknown. Qualities for individual bases were not recorded, and no much larger clone is one base off.

The immunoSEQ Assay, a bias-controlled multiplex PCR, was used to amplify TCRbeta CDR3 regions from genomic DNA. In the source study's methods: The number of nucleated cells in each sample was estimated by amplification of reference gene primers within the assay. To quantify the absolute abundance of each unique TCRbeta CDR3 rearrangement, sequence reads were collapsed and filtered. For each sample, productive Simpson clonality was calculated by taking the square root of Simpson's diversity index across productive rearrangements. Here the immuneACCESS table is served through TCRdb, limited to in-frame sequences with V and J called. Missing clones are a known gap in these copies; in checked studies unresolved V genes cover under half, and the rest lacks a known reason. Clone size and the V and J calls come from that table; the DNA yielded D and trimming. This sample has approximately 100,000 clones in its table, and roughly 86% of those were observed once. 20% to 30% of the sample is taken by the ten largest.

This receptor was identified in a human donor in a cohort sampled during active COVID-19. Sequenced input: peripheral blood. The rearranged chain carries TRBV7-8 and TRBJ2-5; TRBD1 agrees with 8 junctional bases. The DNA sequence reads TGTGCCAGCAGCGGGGACAGGTTGGAGACCCAGTACTTC. Its product reads: CASSGDRLETQYF.